One sample yielded the 19 T cell receptor beta chains listed below, sequenced in a study of cytomegalovirus exposure and HLA in healthy donors. Data came from immunoSEQ multiplex PCR; TCRdb stores just in-frame clones and leaves some out. The table includes 250,000 to 400,000 clones, approximately 85% detected once. Material: PBMCs. These receptors were taken from a man aged 25-45 years in good health and CMV-seronegative.

The chain combines TRBV30 with TRBJ1-5; D perhaps matches TRBD1 (6 bases). CDR3 length: 14 amino acids. The V and J ends lost 4 bases and 2 bases respectively, with 12 bases between them. The germline CDR1 and CDR2 sequences are GTSNPN and SVGIG (reference sequence). CDR3 nucleotides: TGTGCCTGGACGGTAGGGGGAGGCAATCAGCCCCAGCATTTT. Its protein product is CAWTVGGGNQPQHF.

This chain uses TRBV5-1 with TRBJ1-4; D call uncertain. Deletions cut 4 bases from V and 0 bases from J, with 16 bases between. The CDR3 is made up of 17 amino acids. Germline V gene lookup returns CDR1 SGHRS and CDR2 YFSETQ. The CDR3 sequence: CASSLDKTWATNEKLFF. The CDR3 DNA is TGCGCCAGCAGCCTCGACAAGACATGGGCAACTAATGAAAAACTGTTTTTT.

This chain's CDR3 is CASSQGEGGTYEQYF. In nucleotides, the CDR3 is TGCGCCAGCAGCCAAGGTGAAGGGGGAACCTACGAGCAGTACTTC. The chain combines TRBV4-1 with TRBJ2-7; a weak D match, TRBD1 (6 bases). Germline loops: CDR1 MGHRA, CDR2 YSYEKL. Trimming took off 1 base at V and 2 bases at J, with 12 bases between the two ends. CDR3 size: 15 residues.

The chain uses TRBV5-5 and TRBJ2-7; 7 bases map to TRBD1. The CDR3 spans 12 residues. With 4 bases clipped from V and 7 bases from J, the junction kept 5 bases outside the gene matches. The V gene's germline CDR1 is SGHKS and CDR2 YYEKEE (reference sequence). The CDR3 nucleotides read TGTGCCAGCAGCCCGACAGGGTGGGAGCAGTACTTC. It encodes CASSPTGWEQYF.

The rearrangement links TRBV6-1 to TRBJ2-2, with a weak D call TRBD2 (5 bases). The germline V gene has CDR1 MNHNS and CDR2 SASEGT. CDR3 length: 14 residues. Trimming took off 4 bases at V and 5 bases at J, with 11 bases between the two ends. The CDR3 here is CASSGEGETGELFF. The CDR3 DNA sequence: TGTGCCAGCAGTGGAGAGGGAGAAACCGGGGAGCTGTTTTTT.

The rearrangement joins TRBV7-9 to TRBJ2-1; possibly TRBD2 for D (6 bases). V lost 4 bases and J 8 bases, leaving 9 bases between the germline ends. The CDR3 runs 12 residues. The germline CDR1 and CDR2 sequences are SEHNR and FQNEAQ (reference sequence). CDR3 amino acids: CASSSPGDEQFF. The CDR3 bases are TGTGCCAGCAGCTCACCGGGAGATGAGCAGTTCTTC.

In its sample, this clone was seen a few times. V and J are TRBV19 and TRBJ1-1, with D maybe TRBD1 (5 bases). Trimming left V 4 bases short and J 9 bases short, with 18 bases between. This CDR3 has 14 amino acids. In germline, CDR1 is LNHDA, CDR2 SQIVND (reference sequence). CDR3 amino acids: CASSSQTPGWQAFF. CDR3 DNA sequence: TGTGCCAGTAGTAGCCAAACCCCAGGGTGGCAAGCTTTCTTT.

In its sample, this clone was seen once. V usage is TRBV19 and J usage is TRBJ1-5; 7 bases fit TRBD1. The CDR3 consists of 14 residues. The germline V gene has CDR1 LNHDA and CDR2 SQIVND (reference sequence). Germline trimming cut 5 bases from V and 2 bases from J; bases unmatched to any gene: 3. In nucleotides, the CDR3 is TGTGCCAGTAGTGAAGACAGGGGCAATCAGCCCCAGCATTTT. Translation gives CASSEDRGNQPQHF.

This clone was seen a single time. This chain connects TRBV5-4 to TRBJ2-5; TRBD2 agrees at 15 bases. Germline values: CDR1 SGHNT, CDR2 YYREEE (reference sequence). V dropped 4 bases and J dropped 4; count of bases not matched to a gene: 11. CDR3 length equals 18 residues. CDR3 in DNA: TGTGCCAGCAGCGACCGAAAGGGACTAGCGGGGGGTAGAGAGACCCAGTACTTC. Translated, it gives CASSDRKGLAGGRETQYF.

V gene TRBV5-1 combines with J gene TRBJ1-1; D ambiguous. The CDR3 has 14 residues. The germline V and J ends were trimmed by 0 bases and 1 base, with 7 bases remaining between them. Germline V gene lookup returns CDR1 SGHRS and CDR2 YFSETQ. The CDR3 sequence is CASSLVPGNTEAFF. CDR3 DNA sequence: TGCGCCAGCAGCTTGGTTCCAGGGAACACTGAAGCTTTCTTT.

V is TRBV6-5 and J is TRBJ2-5; D gene ambiguous. CDR1 is MNHEY, CDR2 SVGAGI, per germline. The CDR3 has 11 residues. V lost 3 bases, J lost 7 bases, and 6 bases lay in between. The CDR3 sequence is CASSYHGTQYF. CDR3 coding DNA: TGTGCCAGCAGTTATCACGGGACCCAGTACTTC.

The gene calls are TRBV11-2 and TRBJ1-1; possible D gene TRBD1, 5 bases. This CDR3 region has 13 residues. Germline CDR1 reads SGHAT; CDR2 reads FQNNGV. V lost 1 base, J lost 11 bases, and 14 bases lay in between. The CDR3 coding sequence is TGTGCCAGCAGCTTAGTTACAGGATTTGGGGCTTTCTTT. Translation gives CASSLVTGFGAFF.

The chain joins TRBV6-1 to TRBJ2-1, with D perhaps TRBD2 (5 bases). Germline CDR1 reads MNHNS; CDR2 reads SASEGT. V lost 1 base to trimming and J lost 4 bases, with 11 bases between them. The CDR3 length is 15 residues. The CDR3, as DNA: TGTGCCAGCAGTGAAGAATGGAGCGGATACAATGAGCAGTTCTTC. Protein sequence: CASSEEWSGYNEQFF.

The CDR3 region has the DNA TGTGCCAGCAGTGACTCTATAGTGGCAGGAGGTGGTTCACCCCTCCACTTT. Its protein is CASSDSIVAGGGSPLHF. The chain recombines TRBV6-4 with TRBJ1-6; D unresolved. V was cut by 0 bases and J by 9 bases, with 18 bases left in between. CDR1 and CDR2 from the germline V gene are MRHNA and SNTAGT. CDR3 length: 17 amino acids.

The genes are TRBV6-5 and TRBJ1-2, with 8 nucleotides matching TRBD1. V shed 6 bases and J 2 bases; nucleotides not matched to a gene: 5. Germline loops: CDR1 MNHEY, CDR2 SVGAGI. The CDR3 totals 14 residues. CDR3 residues: CASRTGGQNYGYTF. DNA of the CDR3: TGTGCCAGCAGAACAGGGGGGCAGAACTATGGCTACACCTTC.

V and J are TRBV5-4 and TRBJ2-7; unclear D gene. CDR1 is SGHNT and CDR2 is YYREEE in the germline V gene (reference sequence). The CDR3 length is 13 residues. Trimming cost V 3 bases and J 2 bases, with 9 bases left between them. CDR3 coding DNA: TGTGCCAGCAGCTCCAGGATCCCCTACGAGCAGTACTTC. This codes for CASSSRIPYEQYF.

The rearrangement links TRBV18 to TRBJ2-7; 9 positions match TRBD1. Germline trimming cut 5 bases from V and 0 bases from J; bases unmatched to any gene: 5. This CDR3 comprises 15 residues. The V gene's germline CDR1 is KGHSH and CDR2 LQKENI. For the CDR3, the DNA is TGTGCCAGCTCATCCACAGGGGGCGGCTCCTACGAGCAGTACTTC. This translates into CASSSTGGGSYEQYF.

This chain uses TRBV7-6 with TRBJ2-5, with 11 bases fitting TRBD2. There are 14 residues in the CDR3. J was trimmed by 6 bases and V by 5 bases; bases with no gene match: 5. Germline V gives CDR1 SGHVS, CDR2 FNYEAQ. This CDR3 is CASSETSGGQTQYF. Written as DNA, the CDR3 is TGTGCCAGCAGCGAAACTAGCGGGGGACAGACCCAGTACTTC. The variable domain in full, completed from reference TRBV7-6 and TRBJ2-5, reads GAGVSQSPRYKVTKRGQDVALRCDPISGHVSLYWYRQALGQGPEFLTYFNYEAQQDKSGLPNDRFSAERPEGSISTLTIQRTEQRDSAMYRCASSETSGGQTQYFGPGTRLLVL.

This clone was seen a few times. The chain links TRBV7-6 to TRBJ2-1, with 9 bases that match TRBD2. The junction had 3 bases not matched to a gene; V was cut back by 5 bases and J by 1 base. The CDR3 totals 15 residues. The germline V gene encodes CDR1 SGHVS and CDR2 FNYEAQ. The CDR3 region has the DNA TGTGCCAGCAGCGCTAGCGGGGTATCCTACAATGAGCAGTTCTTC. Amino acid sequence: CASSASGVSYNEQFF.